Below, 5 T cell receptor beta chains from the same sample are listed, as sequenced in a study of T cell responses to AZD1222 COVID-19 vaccine. Assay used: immunoSEQ multiplex PCR; TCRdb lists only in-frame clones, some missing. In the table there are roughly 160,000 clones, just under 95% of which are singletons. The specimen comprised peripheral blood, sampled on day 0 of AZD1222 vaccination. The source is an adult in good health.

The J gene is TRBJ1-2, the V gene TRBV19; D gene ambiguous. Germline CDR1 is LNHDA and CDR2 is SQIVND (reference sequence). The ends were cut back, 7 bases at V and 4 bases at J, with 16 bases in the middle. This CDR3 comprises 14 residues. Written as DNA, the CDR3 is TGTGCCAGTACGCGTGACGGGTTACCCTATGGCTACACCTTC. This translates into CASTRDGLPYGYTF.

This chain links TRBV3-1 (or the pseudogene TRBV3-2) with TRBJ1-5, with D unclear. Per germline, CDR1 LGHDT and CDR2 YNNKEL (reference sequence). This CDR3 is built from 15 residues. With 2 bases removed from V and 6 bases from J, the gap between germline ends came to 14 bases. The CDR3, as DNA: TGTGCCAGCAGCCAAAGTAGGAGTACCGCTCAGCCCCAGCATTTT. It codes for CASSQSRSTAQPQHF.

This sequence joins TRBV7-3 and TRBJ2-1; 14 bases map to TRBD2. The germline V gene encodes CDR1 SGHTA and CDR2 FQGTGA. V was pared by 6 bases and J by 6 bases, with 4 bases of the junction left unmatched. The CDR3 is 15 amino acids. The CDR3 coding sequence is TGTGCCAGCAGGACTAGCGGGGGGGCTGCCAATGAGCAGTTCTTC. Residues: CASRTSGGAANEQFF. Filled out from reference TRBV7-3 and TRBJ2-1, the complete variable domain reads GAGVSQTPSNKVTEKGKYVELRCDPISGHTALYWYRQSLGQGPEFLIYFQGTGAADDSGLPNDRFFAVRPEGSVSTLKIQRTERGDSAVYLCASRTSGGAANEQFFGPGTRLTVL.

The J gene is TRBJ1-5, the V gene TRBV10-3; D is unresolved. Germline values: CDR1 ENHRY, CDR2 SYGVKD. The CDR3 has 15 residues. The germline V and J ends were trimmed by 10 bases and 1 base, with 17 bases remaining between them. The chain's CDR3 is CATSAVLGSNQPQHF. The CDR3 bases are TGTGCCACATCAGCGGTTTTAGGGAGCAATCAGCCCCAGCATTTT.

CDR3 sequence (DNA): TGTGCCAGCAGTGAGTTGACCGTAAATCAGCCCCAGCATTTT. This translates into CASSELTVNQPQHF. The chain joins TRBV2 to TRBJ1-5; D is unresolved. Between the trimmed V and J ends, which lost 3 bases and 4 bases, there was a span of 10 bases. There are 14 residues in the CDR3. Germline loops: CDR1 SNHLY, CDR2 FYNNEI.